This T cell receptor (beta chain) emerged from a study of spatial heterogeneity in lung cancer. Study outcomes and limitations: One measure, the expanded intratumoral alpha and beta TCR count, tracked tumor mutation counts.

Using its own MiXCR run on the 5' RACE reads, TCRdb lists one record per CDR3 protein. Of roughly 5,200 distinct CDR3 sequences listed, under 9% are singletons. This clonotype appeared a few times. Its target is not known. Time point: sample taken at primary tumor resection. No cell sorting; template was whole RNA from tumor, lung tissue or PBMC. The ends were cut back, 0 bases at V and 3 bases at J, with 8 bases in the middle. Germline-derived CDR1 and CDR2 are SGHAT and FQNNGV. The CDR3 totals 14 residues. This clonotype originated in a female donor with early-stage non-small cell lung cancer. The chain carries TRBV11-2 and TRBJ1-2, with a possible D match to TRBD1 (6 bases). This material consisted of lung tumor tissue, taken at surgery. The CDR3 is CASSLEQGHYGYTF. Written as DNA, the CDR3 is TGTGCCAGCAGCTTAGAACAGGGCCACTATGGCTACACCTTC.